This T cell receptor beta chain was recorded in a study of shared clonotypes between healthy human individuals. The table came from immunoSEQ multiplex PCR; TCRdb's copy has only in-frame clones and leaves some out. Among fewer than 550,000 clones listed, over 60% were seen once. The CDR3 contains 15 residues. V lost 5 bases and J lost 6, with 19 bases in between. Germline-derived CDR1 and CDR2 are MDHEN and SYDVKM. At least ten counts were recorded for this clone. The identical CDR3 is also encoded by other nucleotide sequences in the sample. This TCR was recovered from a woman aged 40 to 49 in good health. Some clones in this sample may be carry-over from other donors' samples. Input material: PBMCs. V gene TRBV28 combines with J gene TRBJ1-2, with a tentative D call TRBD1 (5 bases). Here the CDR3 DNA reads TGTGCCAGCAGTCCTTACCGGGACGGCCTAAATGGCTACACCTTC. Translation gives CASSPYRDGLNGYTF.